Listed below are T cell receptor beta chains from one sample, sequenced in a study of blood T cell repertoires in COVID-19. Here immunoSEQ multiplex PCR was the method, and the copy in TCRdb shows in-frame clones only, minus some. The sample consists of a few hundred thousand clones, roughly 88% of them appearing once. Sequencing was performed on peripheral blood. The receptors derive from a man over 45 with COVID-19, enrolled during active disease. CDR3s include the opening cysteine and the closing phenylalanine or tryptophan. Each record gives: V gene, J gene, clone size, D gene, CDR3 protein, CDR3 DNA. A D gene is named only where the DNA matches it firmly. Not all rows give a size; the values are once, few, many and, for expanded clones, a class.

>TRBV9|TRBJ2-2|.|.
CASSSHEQITGELFF
TGTGCCAGCAGCTCCCATGAACAGATCACCGGGGAGCTGTTTTTT
>TRBV7-9|TRBJ2-3|once|.
CASSLEASADTQYF
TGTGCCAGCAGCTTAGAAGCTAGCGCAGATACGCAGTATTTT
>TRBV27|TRBJ2-1|once|TRBD2
CASSPPGGLAGAYNEQFF
TGTGCCAGCAGTCCGCCAGGTGGACTAGCGGGAGCCTACAATGAGCAGTTCTTC
>TRBV6-5|TRBJ2-7|.|TRBD1
CASSYSSGDSTYEQYF
TGTGCCAGCAGTTACTCGTCAGGGGACAGCACCTACGAGCAGTACTTC
>TRBV19|TRBJ2-3|.|TRBD2
CASTGTSGTDTQYF
TGTGCCAGTACAGGGACTAGCGGAACAGATACGCAGTATTTT
>TRBV28|TRBJ1-6|.|.
CASGVGITGRTSPLHF
TGTGCCAGCGGGGTTGGGATTACAGGGCGGACTTCACCCCTCCACTTT
>TRBV7-6|TRBJ2-2|.|TRBD1
CASSSPGQGTGELFF
TGTGCCAGCAGCTCGCCGGGACAGGGGACCGGGGAGCTGTTTTTT
>TRBV6-2/TRBV6-3|TRBJ2-2|.|.
CASSPTTNTGELFF
TGTGCCAGCAGCCCAACTACGAACACCGGGGAGCTGTTTTTT
>TRBV5-4|TRBJ2-1|.|TRBD2
CASSLVAGAYNEQFF
TGTGCCAGCAGCTTAGTAGCGGGGGCCTACAATGAGCAGTTCTTC
>TRBV10-1|TRBJ2-7|.|TRBD1
CASSQGQGVSYEQYF
TGCGCCAGCAGTCAGGGACAGGGGGTCTCCTACGAGCAGTACTTC
>TRBV21-1|TRBJ1-4|.|.
CASSKGGQKNEKLFF
TGTGCCAGCAGTAAGGGGGGACAGAAAAATGAAAAACTGTTTTTT
>TRBV5-5|TRBJ2-7|.|TRBD1
CASSLVTGGYEQYF
TGTGCCAGCAGCTTGGTTACAGGGGGCTACGAGCAGTACTTC
>TRBV28|TRBJ1-2|once|.
CASAVGQKINYGYTF
TGTGCCAGCGCGGTGGGGCAGAAGATTAACTATGGCTACACCTTC
>TRBV5-4|TRBJ2-1|.|.
CASSSVPLGGEQFF
TGTGCCAGCAGCAGCGTCCCTTTAGGCGGTGAGCAGTTCTTC
>TRBV7-2|TRBJ2-2|.|TRBD1
CASSLGPGTASTGELFF
TGTGCCAGCAGCTTAGGCCCAGGGACAGCCTCCACCGGGGAGCTGTTTTTT
>TRBV29-1|TRBJ1-1|.|.
CSFERGGTEAFF
TGCAGCTTTGAGCGGGGGGGCACTGAAGCTTTCTTT
>TRBV2|TRBJ1-4|once|.
CAGSATNEKLFF
TGTGCCGGCTCTGCAACTAATGAAAAACTGTTTTTT
>TRBV3-1/TRBV3-2|TRBJ1-1|.|.
CASSPNWGRSTEAFF
TGTGCCAGCAGCCCTAACTGGGGCAGAAGTACTGAAGCTTTCTTT
>TRBV28|TRBJ1-6|.|TRBD1
CASRYPGTGNSPLHF
TGTGCCAGCAGATACCCCGGGACAGGCAATTCACCCCTCCACTTT
>TRBV24-1|TRBJ2-1|.|TRBD2
CATSNKAGVSSYNEQFF
TGTGCCACCAGTAATAAGGCGGGGGTTAGCTCCTACAATGAGCAGTTCTTC
>TRBV29-1|TRBJ2-7|.|.
CSGGQSPYEQYF
TGCAGCGGTGGACAGTCCCCCTACGAGCAGTACTTC
>TRBV5-1|TRBJ2-5|.|TRBD1
CASSPAGTGGGTQYF
TGCGCCAGCAGTCCGGCCGGGACAGGGGGCGGGACCCAGTACTTC
>TRBV15|TRBJ2-1|.|TRBD2
CATDTGTSGRSREQFF
TGTGCCACGGATACCGGGACTAGCGGGAGGAGTCGTGAGCAGTTCTTC
>TRBV9|TRBJ2-1|.|.
CASSPRGGTRTAYNEQFF
TGTGCCAGCAGCCCCCGTGGGGGGACCCGTACCGCTTACAATGAGCAGTTCTTC
>TRBV25-1|TRBJ2-3|once|TRBD1
CASSELGQDTDTQYF
TGTGCCAGCAGTGAATTGGGACAGGACACAGATACGCAGTATTTT
>TRBV6-5|TRBJ2-3|.|TRBD1
CASSYQGERSDTQYF
TGTGCCAGCAGTTATCAGGGGGAAAGGTCAGATACGCAGTATTTT
>TRBV6-2/TRBV6-3|TRBJ2-2|.|TRBD1
CASSYPRDRRLNTGELFF
TGTGCCAGCAGTTACCCCCGGGACAGGAGACTGAACACCGGGGAGCTGTTTTTT
>TRBV21-1|TRBJ2-7|.|.
CASSKDHMAPLTYEQYF
TGTGCCAGCAGCAAAGATCATATGGCACCTTTAACCTACGAGCAGTACTTC
>TRBV5-1|TRBJ1-1|.|.
CASSPSGTEAFF
TGCGCCAGCAGCCCGAGCGGCACTGAAGCTTTCTTT
>TRBV11-2|TRBJ2-1|.|TRBD1
CASSLRQGLSSEQFF
TGTGCCAGCAGCTTAAGACAGGGCTTAAGTAGTGAGCAGTTCTTC
>TRBV2|TRBJ2-7|.|TRBD1
CASSGQGTSSYEQYF
TGTGCCAGCAGTGGACAGGGGACGAGCTCCTACGAGCAGTACTTC
>TRBV7-2|TRBJ1-5|.|.
CASSQGGSDQPQHF
TGTGCCAGCAGCCAGGGTGGATCGGATCAGCCCCAGCATTTT
>TRBV6-1|TRBJ2-3|few|.
CASSDPGGTSTDTQYF
TGTGCCAGCAGTGACCCCGGCGGGACTAGCACAGATACGCAGTATTTT
>TRBV2|TRBJ2-5|few|TRBD2
CASRGTGGEGTQYF
TGTGCCAGCAGGGGAACGGGAGGGGAGGGGACCCAGTACTTC
>TRBV28|TRBJ2-2|.|.
CASRDSNTGELFF
TGTGCCAGCCGCGACAGTAACACCGGGGAGCTGTTTTTT
>TRBV19|TRBJ2-1|.|TRBD2
CASSITLAAYNEQFF
TGTGCCAGTAGTATAACACTAGCGGCTTACAATGAGCAGTTCTTC
>TRBV2|TRBJ2-7|.|.
CASSLGEVTLHEQYF
TGTGCCAGCAGCCTAGGGGAGGTGACCCTACACGAGCAGTACTTC
>TRBV7-3|TRBJ1-3|few|.
CASSKTGSSGNTIYF
TGTGCCAGCAGCAAAACGGGGAGCTCTGGAAACACCATATATTTT
>TRBV6-5|TRBJ2-2|once|TRBD1
CASSYHLGQGPGELFF
TGTGCCAGCAGTTACCACCTGGGACAGGGGCCCGGGGAGCTGTTTTTT
>TRBV19|TRBJ2-3|once|TRBD2
CASSMASGVTDTQYF
TGTGCCAGTAGTATGGCTAGCGGGGTCACAGATACGCAGTATTTT
>TRBV7-2|TRBJ2-7|.|TRBD1
CASSLDRVTSEQYF
TGTGCCAGCAGCTTGGACAGGGTGACGAGCGAGCAGTACTTC
>TRBV20-1|TRBJ1-1|.|.
CSAAQQGGAFF
TGCAGTGCAGCTCAACAGGGTGGAGCTTTCTTT
>TRBV7-6|TRBJ2-7|once|.
CASSLVSGGNYEQYF
TGTGCCAGCAGCTTAGTCTCTGGCGGAAACTACGAGCAGTACTTC
>TRBV7-9|TRBJ2-7|.|.
CASSLGGGSSYEQYF
TGTGCCAGCAGCTTAGGAGGAGGCAGCTCCTACGAGCAGTACTTC
>TRBV7-3|TRBJ1-1|few|.
CASSFNLNTEAFF
TGTGCCAGCAGCTTCAATCTGAACACTGAAGCTTTCTTT
>TRBV5-1|TRBJ2-3|.|.
CASSLAEPSTDTQYF
TGCGCCAGCAGCTTGGCTGAGCCCAGCACAGATACGCAGTATTTT
>TRBV12-3/TRBV12-4|TRBJ1-2|.|TRBD1
CASRPDRDGYTF
TGTGCCAGCAGACCTGACAGGGATGGCTACACCTTC
>TRBV7-8|TRBJ2-7|.|TRBD1
CASSLGTAEQYF
TGTGCCAGCAGCTTGGGGACAGCCGAGCAGTACTTC
>TRBV11-2|TRBJ1-1|few|TRBD1
CASSLTAGGLSEAFF
TGTGCCAGCAGCTTAACGGCAGGGGGCCTTTCTGAAGCTTTCTTT
>TRBV7-8|TRBJ1-1|.|.
CASSPVRYTEAFF
TGTGCCAGCAGCCCGGTCAGGTACACTGAAGCTTTCTTT
>TRBV6-6|TRBJ2-2|.|.
CASTPWGVSNTGELFF
TGTGCCAGCACCCCCTGGGGGGTTTCGAACACCGGGGAGCTGTTTTTT